The present entry profiles one T cell receptor beta chain with its context. Study processing details: Reference gene primers were amplified, and this amplification served to estimate nucleated cell counts. Generated by immunoSEQ multiplex PCR, the TCRdb table keeps only in-frame clones and is missing some. V, J and clone size are those of that table, while D and trimming were read from the DNA. Seen here are roughly 290,000 clones, roughly 90% observed once, and the top ten hold about 7%. These data are taken from a study of blood T cell repertoires in COVID-19. Study-wide context: Donors in the United States, Italy and Spain gave samples during acute or convalescent COVID-19. Sample material is recorded as cDNA or gDNA derived from T cells, B-cell-depleted T cells, or PBMCs.

This clonotype was sampled from a woman aged 25 to 39 with COVID-19, enrolled during active disease. Sequencing was performed on peripheral blood.

The CDR3 DNA reads TGCAGCGTTGCAGGGTTGGGCCGACCTATCACAGATACGCAGTATTTT. The encoded protein is CSVAGLGRPITDTQYF. The V gene is TRBV29-1, the J gene TRBJ2-3; D is possibly TRBD1 (5 bases). The V end lost 4 bases, the J end lost 2 bases, and 19 bases lay between the germline ends. Germline loops: CDR1 SQVTM, CDR2 ANQGSEA. CDR3 length: 16 amino acids.